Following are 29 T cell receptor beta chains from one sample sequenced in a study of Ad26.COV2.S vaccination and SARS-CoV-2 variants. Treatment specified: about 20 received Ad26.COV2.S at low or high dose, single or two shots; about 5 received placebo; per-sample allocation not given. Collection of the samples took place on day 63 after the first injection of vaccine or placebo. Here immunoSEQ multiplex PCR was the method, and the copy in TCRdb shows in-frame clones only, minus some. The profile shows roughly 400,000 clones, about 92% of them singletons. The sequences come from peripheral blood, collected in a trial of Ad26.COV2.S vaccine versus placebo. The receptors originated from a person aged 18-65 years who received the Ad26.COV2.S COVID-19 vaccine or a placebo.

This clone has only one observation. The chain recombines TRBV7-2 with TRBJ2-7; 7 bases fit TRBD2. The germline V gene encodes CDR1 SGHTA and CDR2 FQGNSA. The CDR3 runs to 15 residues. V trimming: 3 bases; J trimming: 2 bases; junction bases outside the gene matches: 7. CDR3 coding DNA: TGTGCCAGCAGCTTTAGGGCTAGCGGAGCCTACGAGCAGTACTTC. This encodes CASSFRASGAYEQYF.

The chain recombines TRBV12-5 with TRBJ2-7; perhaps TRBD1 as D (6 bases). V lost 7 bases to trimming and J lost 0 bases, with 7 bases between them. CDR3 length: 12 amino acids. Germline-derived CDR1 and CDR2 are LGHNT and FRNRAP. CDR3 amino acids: CASARGSYEQYF. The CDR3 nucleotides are TGTGCTAGTGCCAGGGGCTCCTACGAGCAGTACTTC.

Here the CDR3 reads CASSEGGRDEQYF. CDR3 bases: TGTGCCAGCAGCGAAGGGGGCAGGGACGAGCAGTACTTC. The J gene is TRBJ2-7, the V gene TRBV5-6; 7 nucleotides match TRBD1. Germline CDR1 and CDR2: SGHDT and YYEEEE. With 4 bases clipped from V and 5 bases from J, the junction kept 6 bases outside the gene matches. The CDR3 loop spans 13 amino acids. Full variable domain (outside the CDR3, taken from reference TRBV5-6 and TRBJ2-7): DAGVTQSPTHLIKTRGQQVTLRCSPKSGHDTVSWYQQALGQGPQFIFQYYEEEERQRGNFPDRFSGHQFPNYSSELNVNALLLGDSALYLCASSEGGRDEQYFGPGTRLTVT.

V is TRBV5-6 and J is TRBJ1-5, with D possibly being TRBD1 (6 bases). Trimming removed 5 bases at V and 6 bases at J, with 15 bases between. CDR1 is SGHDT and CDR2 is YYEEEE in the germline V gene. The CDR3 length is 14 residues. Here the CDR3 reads CASSEYRVGQPQHF. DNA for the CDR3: TGTGCCAGCAGTGAATACAGGGTCGGTCAGCCCCAGCATTTT.

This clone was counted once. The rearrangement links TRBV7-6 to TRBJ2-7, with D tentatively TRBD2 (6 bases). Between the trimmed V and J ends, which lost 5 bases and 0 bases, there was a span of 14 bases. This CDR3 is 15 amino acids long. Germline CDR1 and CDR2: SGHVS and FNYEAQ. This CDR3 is CASSKTLAYSYEQYF. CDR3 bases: TGTGCCAGCAGCAAAACGCTAGCGTACTCCTACGAGCAGTACTTC.

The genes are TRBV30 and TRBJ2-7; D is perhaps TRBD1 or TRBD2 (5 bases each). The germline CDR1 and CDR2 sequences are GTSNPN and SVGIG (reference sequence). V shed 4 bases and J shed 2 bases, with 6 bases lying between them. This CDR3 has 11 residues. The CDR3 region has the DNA TGTGCCTGGATGGGGGCCTACGAGCAGTACTTC. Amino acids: CAWMGAYEQYF.

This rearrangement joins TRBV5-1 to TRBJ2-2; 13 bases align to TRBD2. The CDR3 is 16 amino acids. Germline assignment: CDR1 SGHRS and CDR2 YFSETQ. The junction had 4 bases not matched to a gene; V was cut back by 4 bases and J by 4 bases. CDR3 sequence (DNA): TGCGCCAGCAGCCCACGGACTAGCGGGGGCACCGGGGAGCTGTTTTTT. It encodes CASSPRTSGGTGELFF.

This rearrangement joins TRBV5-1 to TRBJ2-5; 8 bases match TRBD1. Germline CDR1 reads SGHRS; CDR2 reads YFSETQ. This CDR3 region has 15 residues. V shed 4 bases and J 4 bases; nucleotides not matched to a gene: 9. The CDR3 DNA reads TGCGCCAGCAGCCCCAGGGGGCGGAGGATAGAGACCCAGTACTTC. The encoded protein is CASSPRGRRIETQYF.

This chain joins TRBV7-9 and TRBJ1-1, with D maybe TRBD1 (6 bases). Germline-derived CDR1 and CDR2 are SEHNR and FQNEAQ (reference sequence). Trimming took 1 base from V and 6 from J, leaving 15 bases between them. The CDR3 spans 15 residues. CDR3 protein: CASSLVAGATAEAFF. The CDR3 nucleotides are TGTGCCAGCAGCTTAGTCGCGGGGGCTACGGCTGAAGCTTTCTTT. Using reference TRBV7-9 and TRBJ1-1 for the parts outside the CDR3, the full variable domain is DTGVSQNPRHKITKRGQNVTFRCDPISEHNRLYWYRQTLGQGPEFLTYFQNEAQLEKSRLLSDRFSAERPKGSFSTLEIQRTEQGDSAMYLCASSLVAGATAEAFFGQGTRLTVV.

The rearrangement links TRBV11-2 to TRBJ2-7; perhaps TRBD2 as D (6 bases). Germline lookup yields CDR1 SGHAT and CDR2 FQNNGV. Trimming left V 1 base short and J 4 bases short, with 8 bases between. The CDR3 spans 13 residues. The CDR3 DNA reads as TGTGCCAGCAGCTTAGGACTAGTTTACGAGCAGTACTTC. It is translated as CASSLGLVYEQYF.

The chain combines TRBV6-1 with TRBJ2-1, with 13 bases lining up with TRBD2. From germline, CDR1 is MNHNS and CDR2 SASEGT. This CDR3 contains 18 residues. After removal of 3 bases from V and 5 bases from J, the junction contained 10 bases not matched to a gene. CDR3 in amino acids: CASSETSGGTQGNNEQFF. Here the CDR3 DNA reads TGTGCCAGCAGTGAGACTAGCGGGGGGACCCAAGGGAACAATGAGCAGTTCTTC.

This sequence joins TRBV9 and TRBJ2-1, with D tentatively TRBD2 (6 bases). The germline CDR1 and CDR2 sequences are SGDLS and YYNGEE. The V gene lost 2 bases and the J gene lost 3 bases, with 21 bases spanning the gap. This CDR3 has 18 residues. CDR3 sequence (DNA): TGTGCCAGCAGCGTCCCTTTGCAGGCGGGGATTGACTACAATGAGCAGTTCTTC. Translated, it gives CASSVPLQAGIDYNEQFF.

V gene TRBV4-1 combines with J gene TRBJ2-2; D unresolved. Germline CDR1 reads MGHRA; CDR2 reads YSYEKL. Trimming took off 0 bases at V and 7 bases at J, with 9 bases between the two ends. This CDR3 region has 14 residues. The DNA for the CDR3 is TGCGCCAGCAGCCAAGATCGGAAGGGCGGGGAGCTGTTTTTT. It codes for CASSQDRKGGELFF.

For the CDR3, the DNA is TGTGCCAGCAGGCCGACAGGTTTCGGCGAGCAGTACTTC. Translation gives CASRPTGFGEQYF. The chain couples TRBV6-5 to TRBJ2-7, with D possibly being TRBD1 (6 bases). V was trimmed by 6 bases and J by 6 bases, leaving 15 bases between them. This CDR3 is 13 amino acids long. The germline V gene has CDR1 MNHEY and CDR2 SVGAGI.

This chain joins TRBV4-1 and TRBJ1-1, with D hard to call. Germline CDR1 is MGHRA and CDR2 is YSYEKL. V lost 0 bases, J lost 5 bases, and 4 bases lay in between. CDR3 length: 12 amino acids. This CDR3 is CASSQDRTEAFF. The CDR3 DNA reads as TGCGCCAGCAGCCAAGATAGGACTGAAGCTTTCTTT.

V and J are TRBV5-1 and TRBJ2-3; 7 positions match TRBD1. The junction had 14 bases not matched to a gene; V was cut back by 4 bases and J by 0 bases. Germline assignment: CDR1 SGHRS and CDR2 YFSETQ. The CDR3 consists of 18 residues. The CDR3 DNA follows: TGCGCCAGCAGCCTTTACCCACCCGGGACAGAGAGCACAGATACGCAGTATTTT. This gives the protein CASSLYPPGTESTDTQYF.

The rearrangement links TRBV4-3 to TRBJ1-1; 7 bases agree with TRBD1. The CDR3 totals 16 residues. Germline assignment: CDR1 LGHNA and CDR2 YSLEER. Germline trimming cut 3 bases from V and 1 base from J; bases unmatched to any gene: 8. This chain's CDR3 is CASSQFPGQKNTEAFF. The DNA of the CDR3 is TGCGCCAGCAGCCAGTTTCCGGGACAGAAGAACACTGAAGCTTTCTTT.

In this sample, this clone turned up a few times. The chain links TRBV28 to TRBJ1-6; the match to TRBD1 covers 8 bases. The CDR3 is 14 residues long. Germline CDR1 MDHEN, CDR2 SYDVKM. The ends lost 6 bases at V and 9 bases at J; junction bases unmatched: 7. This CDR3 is CASRTDRVSSPLHF. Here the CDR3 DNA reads TGTGCCAGCAGAACGGACAGGGTCAGTTCACCCCTCCACTTT.

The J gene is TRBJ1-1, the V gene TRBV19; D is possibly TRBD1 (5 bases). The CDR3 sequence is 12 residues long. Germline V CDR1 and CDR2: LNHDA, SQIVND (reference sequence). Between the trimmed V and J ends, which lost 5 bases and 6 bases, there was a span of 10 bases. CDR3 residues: CASSWGRAEAFF. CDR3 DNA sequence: TGTGCCAGTAGTTGGGGGAGGGCTGAAGCTTTCTTT.

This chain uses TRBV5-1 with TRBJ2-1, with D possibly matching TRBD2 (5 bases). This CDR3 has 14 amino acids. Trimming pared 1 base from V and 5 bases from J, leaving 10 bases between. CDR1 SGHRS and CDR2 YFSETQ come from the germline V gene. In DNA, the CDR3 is TGCGCCAGCAGCTTGCGGGGAACCAACAATGAGCAGTTCTTC. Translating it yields CASSLRGTNNEQFF.

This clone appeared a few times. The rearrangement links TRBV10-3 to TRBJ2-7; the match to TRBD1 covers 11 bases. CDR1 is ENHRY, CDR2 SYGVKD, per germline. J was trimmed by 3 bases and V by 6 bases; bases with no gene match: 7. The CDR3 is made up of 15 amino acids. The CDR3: CAISSSGTGGYEQYF. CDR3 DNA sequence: TGTGCCATCAGCTCCTCCGGGACAGGGGGCTACGAGCAGTACTTC.

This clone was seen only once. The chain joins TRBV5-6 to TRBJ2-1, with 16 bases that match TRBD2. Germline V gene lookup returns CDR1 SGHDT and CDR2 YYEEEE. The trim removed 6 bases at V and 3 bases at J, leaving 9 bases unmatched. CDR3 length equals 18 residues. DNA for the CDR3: TGTGCCAGCAAACCCGGGACTAGCGGGGGGGCGTACTACAATGAGCAGTTCTTC. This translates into CASKPGTSGGAYYNEQFF.

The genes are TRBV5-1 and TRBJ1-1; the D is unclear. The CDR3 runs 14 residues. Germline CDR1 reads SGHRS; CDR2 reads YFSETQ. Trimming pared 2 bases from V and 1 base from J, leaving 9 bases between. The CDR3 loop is CASSFQTSNTEAFF. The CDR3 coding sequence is TGCGCCAGCAGCTTTCAGACCTCGAACACTGAAGCTTTCTTT.

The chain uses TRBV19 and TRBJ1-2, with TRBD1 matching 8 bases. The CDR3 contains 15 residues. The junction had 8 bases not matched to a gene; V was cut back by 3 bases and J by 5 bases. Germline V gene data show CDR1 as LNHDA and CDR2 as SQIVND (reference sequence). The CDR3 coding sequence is TGTGCCAGTAGTATCTGGACAGGGCGAGGTTATGGCTACACCTTC. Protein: CASSIWTGRGYGYTF.

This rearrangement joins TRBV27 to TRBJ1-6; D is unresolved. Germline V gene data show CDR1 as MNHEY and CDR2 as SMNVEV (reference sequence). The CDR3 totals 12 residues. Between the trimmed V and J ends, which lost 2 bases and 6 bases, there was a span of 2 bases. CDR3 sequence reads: CASSLTNSPLHF. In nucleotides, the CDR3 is TGTGCCAGCAGTTTAACTAATTCACCCCTCCACTTT.

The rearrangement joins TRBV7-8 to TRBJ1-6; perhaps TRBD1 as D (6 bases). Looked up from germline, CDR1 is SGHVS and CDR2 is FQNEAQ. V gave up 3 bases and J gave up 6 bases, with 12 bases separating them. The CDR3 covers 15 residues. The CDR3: CASSFRDRINSPLHF. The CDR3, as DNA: TGTGCCAGCAGCTTTAGAGACAGGATTAATTCACCCCTCCACTTT.

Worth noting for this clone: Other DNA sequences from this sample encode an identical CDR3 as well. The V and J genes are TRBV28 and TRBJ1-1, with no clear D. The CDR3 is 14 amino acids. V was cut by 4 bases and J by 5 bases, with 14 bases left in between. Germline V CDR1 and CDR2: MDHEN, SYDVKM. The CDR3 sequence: CASSSGSKGTEAFF. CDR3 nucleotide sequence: TGTGCCAGCAGTTCCGGATCCAAAGGGACTGAAGCTTTCTTT.

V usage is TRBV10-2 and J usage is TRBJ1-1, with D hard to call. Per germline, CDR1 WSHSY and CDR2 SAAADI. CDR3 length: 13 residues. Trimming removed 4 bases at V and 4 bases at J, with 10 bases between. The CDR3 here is CASSGVVGTEAFF. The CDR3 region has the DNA TGCGCCAGCAGTGGGGTTGTTGGCACTGAAGCTTTCTTT.

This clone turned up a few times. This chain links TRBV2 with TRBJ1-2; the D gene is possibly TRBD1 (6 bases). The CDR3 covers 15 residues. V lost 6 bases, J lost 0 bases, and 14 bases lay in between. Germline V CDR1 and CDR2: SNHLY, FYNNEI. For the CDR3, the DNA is TGTGCCAGCAGGGAATCTGGACAGACTAACTATGGCTACACCTTC. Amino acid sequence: CASRESGQTNYGYTF.